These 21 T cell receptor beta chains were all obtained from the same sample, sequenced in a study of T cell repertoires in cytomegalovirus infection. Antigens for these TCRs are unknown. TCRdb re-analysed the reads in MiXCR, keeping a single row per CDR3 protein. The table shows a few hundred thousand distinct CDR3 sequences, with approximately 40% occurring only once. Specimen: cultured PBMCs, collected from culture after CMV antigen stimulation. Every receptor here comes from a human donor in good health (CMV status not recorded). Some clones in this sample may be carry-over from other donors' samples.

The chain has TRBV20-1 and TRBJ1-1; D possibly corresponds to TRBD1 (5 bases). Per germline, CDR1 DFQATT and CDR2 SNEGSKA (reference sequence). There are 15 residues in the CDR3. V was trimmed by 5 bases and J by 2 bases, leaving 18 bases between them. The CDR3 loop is CSAHDSDYTNTEAFF. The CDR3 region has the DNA TGCAGTGCTCATGACAGCGACTATACAAACACTGAAGCTTTCTTT.

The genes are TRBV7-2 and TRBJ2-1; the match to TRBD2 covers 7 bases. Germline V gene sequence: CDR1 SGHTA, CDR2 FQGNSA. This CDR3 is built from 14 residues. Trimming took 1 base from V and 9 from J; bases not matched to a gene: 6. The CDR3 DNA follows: TGTGCCAGCAGCTTAGGTGCGGGGGTGGGTGAGCAGTTCTTC. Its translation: CASSLGAGVGEQFF.

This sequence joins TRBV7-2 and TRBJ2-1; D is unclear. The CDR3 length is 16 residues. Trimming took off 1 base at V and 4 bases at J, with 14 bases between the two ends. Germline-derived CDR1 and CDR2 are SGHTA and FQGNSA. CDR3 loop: CASSLGYVAGYNEQFF. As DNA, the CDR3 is TGTGCCAGCAGCTTAGGGTACGTCGCAGGATACAATGAGCAGTTCTTC.

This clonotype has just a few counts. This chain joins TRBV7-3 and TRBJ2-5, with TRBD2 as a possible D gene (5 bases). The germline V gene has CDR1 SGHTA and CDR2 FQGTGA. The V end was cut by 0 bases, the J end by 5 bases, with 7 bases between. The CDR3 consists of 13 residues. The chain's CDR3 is CASSLTTGETQYF. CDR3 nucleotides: TGTGCCAGCAGCTTAACGACGGGGGAGACCCAGTACTTC.

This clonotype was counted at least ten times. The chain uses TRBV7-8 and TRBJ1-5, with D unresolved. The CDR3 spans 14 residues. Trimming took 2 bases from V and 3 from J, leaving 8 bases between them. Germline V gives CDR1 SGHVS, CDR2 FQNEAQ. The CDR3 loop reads CASSLQAHNQPQHF. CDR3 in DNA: TGTGCCAGCAGCTTACAGGCGCACAATCAGCCCCAGCATTTT.

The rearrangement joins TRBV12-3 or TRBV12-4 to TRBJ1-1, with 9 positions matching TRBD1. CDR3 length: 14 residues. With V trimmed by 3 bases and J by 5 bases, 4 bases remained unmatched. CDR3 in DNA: TGTGCCAGCAGTTTTACAGGGGGCTGGACTGAAGCTTTCTTT. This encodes CASSFTGGWTEAFF.

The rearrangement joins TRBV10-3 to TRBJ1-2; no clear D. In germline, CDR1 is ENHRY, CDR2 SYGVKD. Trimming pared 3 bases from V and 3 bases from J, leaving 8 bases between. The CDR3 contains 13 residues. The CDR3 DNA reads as TGTGCCATCAGTGAAGACAATTACTATGGCTACACCTTC. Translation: CAISEDNYYGYTF.

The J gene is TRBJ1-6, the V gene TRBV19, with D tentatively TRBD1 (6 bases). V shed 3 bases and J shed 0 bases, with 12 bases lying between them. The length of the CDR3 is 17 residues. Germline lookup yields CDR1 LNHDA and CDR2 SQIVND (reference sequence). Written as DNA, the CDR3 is TGTGCCAGTAGTATTTTGACAGGCGGCTCCTATAATTCACCCCTCCACTTT. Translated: CASSILTGGSYNSPLHF.

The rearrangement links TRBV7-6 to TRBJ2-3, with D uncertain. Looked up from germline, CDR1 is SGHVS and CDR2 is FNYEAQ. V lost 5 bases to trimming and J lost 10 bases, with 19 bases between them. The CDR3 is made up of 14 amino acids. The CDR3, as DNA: TGTGCCAGCAGCCTGTACCTGAGAGCCGCAGCGCAGTATTTT. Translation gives CASSLYLRAAAQYF.

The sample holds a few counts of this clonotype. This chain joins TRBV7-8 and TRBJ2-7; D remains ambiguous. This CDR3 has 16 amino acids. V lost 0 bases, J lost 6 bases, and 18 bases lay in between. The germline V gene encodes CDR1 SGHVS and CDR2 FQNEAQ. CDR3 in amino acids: CASSLALVLPRREQYF. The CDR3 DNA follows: TGTGCCAGCAGCTTAGCGCTGGTGCTCCCCCGACGCGAGCAGTACTTC.

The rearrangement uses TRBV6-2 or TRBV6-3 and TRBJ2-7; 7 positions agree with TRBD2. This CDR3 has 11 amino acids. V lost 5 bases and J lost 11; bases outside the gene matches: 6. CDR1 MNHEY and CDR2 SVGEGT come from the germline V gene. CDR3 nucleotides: TGTGCCAGCAGTCATGGACGGGAGGAGTACTTC. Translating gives CASSHGREEYF.

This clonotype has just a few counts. The CDR3 loop reads CASSESMRANTGELFF. The CDR3 nucleotides are TGTGCCAGCAGTGAATCTATGAGGGCGAACACCGGGGAGCTGTTTTTT. V gene TRBV6-1 combines with J gene TRBJ2-2; weak D call: TRBD2 (5 bases). V was shortened by 2 bases and J by 0 bases, with 10 bases between the two germline ends. Germline V gene data show CDR1 as MNHNS and CDR2 as SASEGT. The CDR3 has 16 residues.

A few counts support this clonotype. The CDR3 sequence is CASSAHRADNYGYTF. Here the CDR3 DNA reads TGTGCCAGCAGTGCTCACAGGGCGGATAACTATGGCTACACCTTC. The J gene is TRBJ1-2, the V gene TRBV7-9; perhaps TRBD1 as D (6 bases). CDR1 SEHNR and CDR2 FQNEAQ come from the germline V gene (reference sequence). The V end was cut by 6 bases, the J end by 1 base, with 15 bases between. The CDR3 is 15 amino acids.

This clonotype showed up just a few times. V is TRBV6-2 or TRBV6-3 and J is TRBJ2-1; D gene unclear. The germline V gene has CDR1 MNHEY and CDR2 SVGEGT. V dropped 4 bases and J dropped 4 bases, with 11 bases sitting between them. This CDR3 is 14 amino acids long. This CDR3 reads CASSFSASYNEQFF. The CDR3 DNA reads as TGTGCCAGCAGTTTCTCAGCTTCTTACAATGAGCAGTTCTTC.

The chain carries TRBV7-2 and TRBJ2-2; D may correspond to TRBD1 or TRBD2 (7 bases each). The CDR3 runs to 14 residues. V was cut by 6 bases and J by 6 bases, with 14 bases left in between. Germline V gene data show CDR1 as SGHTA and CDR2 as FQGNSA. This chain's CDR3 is CASSSGGAAGELFF. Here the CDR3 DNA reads TGTGCCAGCAGTTCAGGGGGGGCCGCCGGGGAGCTGTTTTTT. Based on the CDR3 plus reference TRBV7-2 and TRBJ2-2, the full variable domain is GAGVSQSPSNKVTEKGKDVELRCDPISGHTALYWYRQSLGQGLEFLIYFQGNSAPDKSGLPSDRFSAERTGGSVSTLTIQRTQQEDSAVYLCASSSGGAAGELFFGEGSRLTVL.

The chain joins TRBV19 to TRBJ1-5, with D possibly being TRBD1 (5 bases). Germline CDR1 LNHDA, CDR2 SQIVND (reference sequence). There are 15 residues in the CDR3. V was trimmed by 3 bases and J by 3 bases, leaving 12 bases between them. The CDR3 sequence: CASSMGQGFNQPQHF. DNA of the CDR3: TGTGCCAGTAGTATGGGGCAGGGATTCAATCAGCCCCAGCATTTT.

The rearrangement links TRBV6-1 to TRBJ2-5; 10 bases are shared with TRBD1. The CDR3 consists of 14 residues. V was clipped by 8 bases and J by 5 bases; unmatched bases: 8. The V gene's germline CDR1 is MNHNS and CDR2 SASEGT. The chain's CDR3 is CASLTTGGRETQYF. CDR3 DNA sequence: TGTGCCAGCTTAACGACAGGGGGCCGGGAGACCCAGTACTTC.

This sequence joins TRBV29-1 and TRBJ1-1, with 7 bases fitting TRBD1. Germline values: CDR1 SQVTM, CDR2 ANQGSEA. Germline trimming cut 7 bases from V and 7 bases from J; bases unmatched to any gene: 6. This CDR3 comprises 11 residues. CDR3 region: CSAVGQVEAFF. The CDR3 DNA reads TGCAGCGCCGTCGGACAGGTTGAAGCTTTCTTT.

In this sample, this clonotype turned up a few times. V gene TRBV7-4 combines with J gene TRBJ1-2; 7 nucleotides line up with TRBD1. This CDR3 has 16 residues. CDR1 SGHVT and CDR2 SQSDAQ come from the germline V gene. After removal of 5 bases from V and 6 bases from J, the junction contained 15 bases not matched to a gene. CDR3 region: CASSQPHRGLPDGYTF. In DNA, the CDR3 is TGTGCCAGCAGCCAACCCCACAGGGGACTGCCAGATGGCTACACCTTC.

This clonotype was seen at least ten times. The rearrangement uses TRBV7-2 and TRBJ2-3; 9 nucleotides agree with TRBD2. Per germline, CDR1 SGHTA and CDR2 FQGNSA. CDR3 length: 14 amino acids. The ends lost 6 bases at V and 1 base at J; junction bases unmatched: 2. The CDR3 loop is CASRRGGGTDTQYF. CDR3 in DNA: TGTGCCAGCAGACGCGGGGGGGGCACAGATACGCAGTATTTT. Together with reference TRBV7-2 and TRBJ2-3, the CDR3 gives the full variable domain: GAGVSQSPSNKVTEKGKDVELRCDPISGHTALYWYRQSLGQGLEFLIYFQGNSAPDKSGLPSDRFSAERTGGSVSTLTIQRTQQEDSAVYLCASRRGGGTDTQYFGPGTRLTVL.

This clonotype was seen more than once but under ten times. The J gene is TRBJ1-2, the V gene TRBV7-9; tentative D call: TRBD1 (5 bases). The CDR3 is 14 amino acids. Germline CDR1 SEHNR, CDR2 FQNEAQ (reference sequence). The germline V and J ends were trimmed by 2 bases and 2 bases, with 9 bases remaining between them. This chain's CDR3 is CASSLSGANYGYTF. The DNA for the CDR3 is TGTGCCAGCAGCTTATCCGGGGCAAACTATGGCTACACCTTC.